This T cell receptor beta chain came from a study of T cells after somatic rescue of genetic block. The CDR3 is made up of 15 amino acids. Per the germline V gene, CDR1 is MGHRA and CDR2 is YSYEKL. With 0 bases removed from V and 1 base from J, the gap between germline ends came to 9 bases. Sequencing was performed with immunoSEQ multiplex PCR; in TCRdb, only in-frame clones are kept and a portion is missing. The profile covers some 14,000 clones, with under 75% appearing a single time and less than 25% taken by the ten largest. This clone was seen a single time. The source material was peripheral blood mononuclear cells (PBMCs). The genes are TRBV4-1 and TRBJ1-2; D perhaps matches TRBD1 (5 bases). The sequence was obtained from a boy aged 10-17 years. The CDR3 DNA reads as TGCGCCAGCAGCCAAGACAGGGCGGGTAACTATGGCTACACCTTC. Translated: CASSQDRAGNYGYTF.